The TCR beta chain under discussion was sequenced for a study of human T cells and chemical hapten exposure. The study, taken as a whole, reports: Positively correlated with patch test score were the counts of PT1 expanded TCRs.

Each CDR3 protein is one row after TCRdb ran MiXCR on the RACE reads. The sample carries 150,000 or so distinct CDR3 sequences, 14% recorded once. Stated time point: patch test 1, 2 weeks after DPC sensitization. The treatment is: therapeutic diphenylcyclopropenone sensitization with weekly scalp DPC. Only a few counts were recorded for this clonotype. The target antigen is unknown. Sequenced here: whole blood, sampled in connection with sensitization to the hapten diphenylcyclopropenone (DPC). The clonotype was recovered from a woman in her 30s with alopecia areata. Some clones in this sample may be carry-over from other donors' samples.

This chain's CDR3 is CASSLEVAAYNEQFF. The CDR3 DNA sequence: TGTGCCAGCAGCTTAGAGGTAGCGGCCTACAATGAGCAGTTCTTC. The chain carries TRBV11-1 and TRBJ2-1, with D possibly TRBD2 on 6 matching bases. The CDR3 is made up of 15 amino acids. V lost 1 base and J lost 2, with 9 bases in between. Germline CDR1 and CDR2: SGHAT and FQDESV (reference sequence).